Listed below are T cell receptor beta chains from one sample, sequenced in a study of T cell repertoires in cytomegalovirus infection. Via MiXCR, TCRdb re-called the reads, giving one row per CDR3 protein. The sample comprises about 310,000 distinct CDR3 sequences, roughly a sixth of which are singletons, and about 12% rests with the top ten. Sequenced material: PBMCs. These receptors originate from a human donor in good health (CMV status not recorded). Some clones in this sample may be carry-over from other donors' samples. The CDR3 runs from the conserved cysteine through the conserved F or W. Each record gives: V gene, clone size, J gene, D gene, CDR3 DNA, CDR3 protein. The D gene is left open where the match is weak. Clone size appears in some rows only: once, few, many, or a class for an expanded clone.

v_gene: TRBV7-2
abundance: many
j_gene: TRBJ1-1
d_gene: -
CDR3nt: TGTGCCAGCAGCCTAGGGGCGGGGGTGAACACTGAAGCTTTCTTT
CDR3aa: CASSLGAGVNTEAFF

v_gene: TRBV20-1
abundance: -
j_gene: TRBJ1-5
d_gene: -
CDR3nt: TGCAGTGCTAGAGAACAGTTGCCAAAGGATAGCAATCAGCCCCAGCATTTT
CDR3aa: CSAREQLPKDSNQPQHF

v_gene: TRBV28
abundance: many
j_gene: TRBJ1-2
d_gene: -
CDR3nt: TGTGCCACCGCCACGTCTTGGACGGAAAGGGGCTACACCTTC
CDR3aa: CATATSWTERGYTF

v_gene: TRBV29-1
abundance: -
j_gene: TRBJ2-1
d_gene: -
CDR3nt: TGCAGCGTTGAATTGTGGGGGAGCTCCTACAATGAGCAGTTCTTC
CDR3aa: CSVELWGSSYNEQFF

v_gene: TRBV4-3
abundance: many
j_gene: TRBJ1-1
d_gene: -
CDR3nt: TGCGCCAGCAGTCAGGAGCACATGAACACTGAAGCTTTCTTT
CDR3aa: CASSQEHMNTEAFF

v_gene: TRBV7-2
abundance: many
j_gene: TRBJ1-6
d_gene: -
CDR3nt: TGTGCCAGCAGCTCCAGGAGGAATTCACCCCTCCACTTT
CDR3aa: CASSSRRNSPLHF

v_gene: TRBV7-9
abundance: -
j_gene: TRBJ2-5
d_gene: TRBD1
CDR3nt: TGTGCCAGCAGACAACTCGGGACAGAAGAGACCCAGTACTTC
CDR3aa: CASRQLGTEETQYF

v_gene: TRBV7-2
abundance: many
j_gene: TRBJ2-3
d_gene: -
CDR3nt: TGTGCCAGCAGCTTTATGGGTACAGATACGCAGTATTTT
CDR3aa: CASSFMGTDTQYF

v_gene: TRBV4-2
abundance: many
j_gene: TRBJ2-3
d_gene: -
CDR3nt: TGTGCCAGCAGCCAAGAATATAAACAGGTGGCAGATACGCAGTATTTT
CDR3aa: CASSQEYKQVADTQYF

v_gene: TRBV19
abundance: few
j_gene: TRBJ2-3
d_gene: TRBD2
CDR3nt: TGTGCCAGTAGTAGACTAGCGGGGGTGGCAGATACGCAGTATTTT
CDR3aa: CASSRLAGVADTQYF

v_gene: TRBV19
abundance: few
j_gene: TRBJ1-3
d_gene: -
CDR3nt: TGTGCCAGTAGTATAGTGGCAGGCTCAAACACCATATATTTT
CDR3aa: CASSIVAGSNTIYF

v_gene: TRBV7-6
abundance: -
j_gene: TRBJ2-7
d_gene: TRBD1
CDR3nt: TGTGCCAGCAGCTTTTCGTTTGGCGGGACAGGGGGCTACGAGCAGTACTTC
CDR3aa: CASSFSFGGTGGYEQYF

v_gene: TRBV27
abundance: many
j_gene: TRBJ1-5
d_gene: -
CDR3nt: TGTGCCAGCAGTCCCTACGGGGGCGATCAGCCCCAGCATTTT
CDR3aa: CASSPYGGDQPQHF

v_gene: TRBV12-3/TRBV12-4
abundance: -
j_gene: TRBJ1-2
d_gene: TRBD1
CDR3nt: TGTGCCAGCAGTTGGGGACAGGGCAACTATGGCTACACCTTC
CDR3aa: CASSWGQGNYGYTF

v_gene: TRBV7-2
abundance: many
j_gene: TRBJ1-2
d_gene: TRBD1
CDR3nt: TGTGCCAGCAGCGGACATACAGGGGGCTATGGCTACACCTTC
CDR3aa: CASSGHTGGYGYTF

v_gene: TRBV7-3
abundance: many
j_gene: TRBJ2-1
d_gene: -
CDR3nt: TGTGCCAGCAGCGAAGGACGCACTTGGGATGAGCAGTTCTTC
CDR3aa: CASSEGRTWDEQFF

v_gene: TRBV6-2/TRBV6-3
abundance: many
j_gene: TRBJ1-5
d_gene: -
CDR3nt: TGTGCCAGCAGTTACGGCGAGAGGGGGGCAATCAATCAGCCCCAGCATTTT
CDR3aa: CASSYGERGAINQPQHF